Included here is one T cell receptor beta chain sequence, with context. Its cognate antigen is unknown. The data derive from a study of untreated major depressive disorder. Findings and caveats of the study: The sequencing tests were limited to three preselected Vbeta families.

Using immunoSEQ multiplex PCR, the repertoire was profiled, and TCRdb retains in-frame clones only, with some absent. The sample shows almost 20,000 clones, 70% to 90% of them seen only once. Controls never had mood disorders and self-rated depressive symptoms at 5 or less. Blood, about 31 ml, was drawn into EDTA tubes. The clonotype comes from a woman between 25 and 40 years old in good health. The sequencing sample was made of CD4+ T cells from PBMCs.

The CDR3 protein is CASSVAQGGPYEQYF. Written as DNA, the CDR3 is TGTGCCAGCAGCGTAGCTCAGGGGGGCCCTTACGAGCAGTACTTC. The V call is TRBV9, the J call TRBJ2-7, with a weak D call TRBD1 (7 bases). Germline lookup yields CDR1 SGDLS and CDR2 YYNGEE. The length of the CDR3 is 15 residues. Trimming removed 0 bases at V and 4 bases at J, with 14 bases between.